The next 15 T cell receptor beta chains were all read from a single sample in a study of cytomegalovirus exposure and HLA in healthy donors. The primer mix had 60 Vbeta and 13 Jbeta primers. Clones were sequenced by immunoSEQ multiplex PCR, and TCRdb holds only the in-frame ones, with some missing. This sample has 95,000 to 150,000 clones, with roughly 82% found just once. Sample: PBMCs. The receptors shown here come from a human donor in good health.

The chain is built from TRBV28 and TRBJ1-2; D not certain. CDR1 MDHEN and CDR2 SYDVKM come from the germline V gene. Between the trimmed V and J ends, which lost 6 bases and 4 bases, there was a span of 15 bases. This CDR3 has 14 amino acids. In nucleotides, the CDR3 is TGTGCCAGCAGCCTCAAGACTCCCGGCTATGGCTACACCTTC. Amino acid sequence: CASSLKTPGYGYTF.

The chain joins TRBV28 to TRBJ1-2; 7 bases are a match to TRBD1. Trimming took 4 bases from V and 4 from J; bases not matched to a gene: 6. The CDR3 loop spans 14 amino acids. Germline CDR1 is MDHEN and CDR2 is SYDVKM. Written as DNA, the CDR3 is TGTGCCAGCAGTTCAAGACAGGGAGGCTATGGCTACACCTTC. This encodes CASSSRQGGYGYTF.

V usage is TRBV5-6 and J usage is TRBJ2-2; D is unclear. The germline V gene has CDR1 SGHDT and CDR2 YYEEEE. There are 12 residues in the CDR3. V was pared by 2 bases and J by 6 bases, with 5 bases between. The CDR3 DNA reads TGTGCCAGCAGCTTTGGGCCCGGGGAGCTGTTTTTT. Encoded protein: CASSFGPGELFF.

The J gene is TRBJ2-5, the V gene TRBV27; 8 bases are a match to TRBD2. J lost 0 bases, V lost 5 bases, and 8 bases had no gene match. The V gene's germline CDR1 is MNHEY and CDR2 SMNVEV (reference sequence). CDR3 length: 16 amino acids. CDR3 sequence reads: CASSPTGGRNQETQYF. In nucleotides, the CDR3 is TGTGCCAGCAGTCCCACTGGCGGGAGGAACCAAGAGACCCAGTACTTC.

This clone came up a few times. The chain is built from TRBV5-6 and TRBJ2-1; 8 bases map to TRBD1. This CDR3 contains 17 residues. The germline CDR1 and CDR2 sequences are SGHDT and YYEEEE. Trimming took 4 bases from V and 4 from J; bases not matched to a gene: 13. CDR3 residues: CASSPAPGGGLYNEQFF. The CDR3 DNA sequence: TGTGCCAGCAGCCCGGCGCCAGGGGGCGGTCTATACAATGAGCAGTTCTTC.

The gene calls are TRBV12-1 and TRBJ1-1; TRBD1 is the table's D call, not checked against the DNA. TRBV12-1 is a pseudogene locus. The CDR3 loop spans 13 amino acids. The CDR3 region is CASRFVQGTEAFF. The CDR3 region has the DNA TGTGCCAGCAGGTTCGTCCAGGGGACTGAAGCTTTCTTT.

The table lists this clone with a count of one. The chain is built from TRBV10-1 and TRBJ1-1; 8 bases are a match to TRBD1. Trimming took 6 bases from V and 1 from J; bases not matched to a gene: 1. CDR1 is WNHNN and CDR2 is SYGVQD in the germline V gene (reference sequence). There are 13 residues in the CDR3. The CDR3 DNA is TGCGCCAGCAGAGACAGGGGGAACACTGAAGCTTTCTTT. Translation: CASRDRGNTEAFF.

The CDR3 DNA follows: TGTGCCAGCAGTTGGACTAGCAGGAGCTCCTACGAGCAGTACTTC. Residues: CASSWTSRSSYEQYF. The chain has TRBV7-8 and TRBJ2-7; 8 positions match TRBD2. Germline loops: CDR1 SGHVS, CDR2 FQNEAQ. The CDR3 consists of 15 residues. The trim removed 6 bases at V and 0 bases at J, leaving 7 bases unmatched.

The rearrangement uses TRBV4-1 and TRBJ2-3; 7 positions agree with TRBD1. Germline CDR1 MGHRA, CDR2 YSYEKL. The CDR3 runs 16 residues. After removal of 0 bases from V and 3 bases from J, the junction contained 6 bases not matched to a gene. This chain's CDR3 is CASSQDFDRVTDTQYF. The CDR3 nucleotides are TGCGCCAGCAGCCAAGATTTCGACAGGGTAACAGATACGCAGTATTTT.

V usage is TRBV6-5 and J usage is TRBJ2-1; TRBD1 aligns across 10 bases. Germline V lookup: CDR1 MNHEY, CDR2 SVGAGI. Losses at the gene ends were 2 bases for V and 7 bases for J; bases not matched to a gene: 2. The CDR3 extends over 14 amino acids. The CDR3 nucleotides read TGTGCCAGCAGTTACGGGGACAGGGGTAATGAGCAGTTCTTC. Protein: CASSYGDRGNEQFF.

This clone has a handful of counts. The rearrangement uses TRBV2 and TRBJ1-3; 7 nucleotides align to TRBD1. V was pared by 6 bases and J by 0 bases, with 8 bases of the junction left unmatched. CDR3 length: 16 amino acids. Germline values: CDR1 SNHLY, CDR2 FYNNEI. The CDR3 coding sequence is TGTGCCAGCAGACCCGGGACAGCCTCCTCTGGAAACACCATATATTTT. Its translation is CASRPGTASSGNTIYF.

CDR3 sequence reads: CASSYSAGNYGYTF. Written as DNA, the CDR3 is TGTGCCAGCAGTTACTCCGCAGGGAACTATGGCTACACCTTC. The chain carries TRBV6-6 and TRBJ1-2; weak D call: TRBD1 (5 bases). V lost 0 bases to trimming and J lost 2 bases, with 7 bases between them. The CDR3 covers 14 residues. Germline CDR1 and CDR2: MNHNY and SVGAGI (reference sequence).

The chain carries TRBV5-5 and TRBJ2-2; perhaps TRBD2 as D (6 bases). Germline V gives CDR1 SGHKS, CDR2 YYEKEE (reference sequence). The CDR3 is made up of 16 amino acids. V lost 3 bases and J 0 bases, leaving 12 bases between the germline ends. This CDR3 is CASSSAGTSNTGELFF. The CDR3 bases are TGTGCCAGCAGCTCCGCTGGGACTTCGAACACCGGGGAGCTGTTTTTT.

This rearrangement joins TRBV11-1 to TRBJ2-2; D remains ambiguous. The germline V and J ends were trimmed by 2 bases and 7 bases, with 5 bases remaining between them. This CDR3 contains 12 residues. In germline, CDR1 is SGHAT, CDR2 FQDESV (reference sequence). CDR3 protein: CASSLTGGELFF. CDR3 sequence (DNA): TGTGCCAGCAGCTTAACTGGCGGGGAGCTGTTTTTT.

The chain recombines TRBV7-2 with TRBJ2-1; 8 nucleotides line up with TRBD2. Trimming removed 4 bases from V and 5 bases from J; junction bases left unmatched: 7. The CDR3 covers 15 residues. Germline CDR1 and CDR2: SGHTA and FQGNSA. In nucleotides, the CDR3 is TGTGCCAGCAGCTCTCGGGGGGGAACAAACAATGAGCAGTTCTTC. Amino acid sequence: CASSSRGGTNNEQFF.